The 20 T cell receptor beta chains below were found in one sample sequenced in a study of response to subunit inactivated influenza vaccine (dated by TCRdb to 2016 to 2018). Library creation used RT-PCR. This sample was sequenced with an Illumina HiSeq 2500. TCRdb passed the public sequencing reads through fastp at Q25 and MiXCR, retaining productive beta sequences. Every CDR3 protein is listed once, alongside the most common genes and DNA of its rows. The sample table records 250,000 to 350,000 distinct CDR3 sequences; roughly 22% of these occur just once. Of the sample, 10% is held by the ten largest clones. The sample in question was PBMCs from blood, obtained 21 months after vaccination. The receptors were sampled from a man aged 50 to 75 who received an inactivated influenza vaccine. Donor details come from another sample of the same person, matched by shared clones.

This clonotype showed up just a few times. The CDR3 sequence: CSVARKLGGGNEQYF. In DNA form, the CDR3 reads TGCAGCGTTGCACGCAAATTAGGAGGGGGCAACGAGCAGTACTTC. V is TRBV29-1 and J is TRBJ2-7; tentative D call: TRBD1 (7 bases). There are 15 residues in the CDR3. V shed 4 bases and J shed 5 bases, with 21 bases lying between them. CDR1 is SQVTM, CDR2 ANQGSEA, per germline.

Notes on this clonotype: One junction end does not reproduce the germline sequence, and a read error may be involved. V is TRBV29-1 and J is TRBJ2-1, with 8 bases fitting TRBD2. CDR3 length: 17 amino acids. The germline CDR1 and CDR2 sequences are SQVTM and ANQGSEA. The CDR3 reads CSVEVPGTRSSYNEQLF. In nucleotides, the CDR3 is TGCAGCGTTGAGGTCCCCGGGACTAGGAGCTCCTACAATGAGCAGTTATTC.

The chain uses TRBV7-2 and TRBJ1-5, with 7 bases that match TRBD1. V lost 9 bases, J lost 5 bases, and 7 bases stayed unmatched. The CDR3 spans 13 residues. The germline V gene encodes CDR1 SGHTA and CDR2 FQGNSA. The CDR3, as DNA: TGTGCCAGTGGCCGAGACAGGGATCAGCCCCAGCATTTT. Translating gives CASGRDRDQPQHF.

This clonotype has just a few counts. The chain links TRBV5-1 to TRBJ2-1; D remains ambiguous. The germline CDR1 and CDR2 sequences are SGHRS and YFSETQ. V lost 0 bases and J 0 bases, leaving 4 bases between the germline ends. This CDR3 contains 14 residues. DNA of the CDR3: TGCGCCAGCAGCTTGGGGGTCTCCTACAATGAGCAGTTCTTC. Its translation: CASSLGVSYNEQFF.

The chain carries TRBV3-1 and TRBJ2-7; D unclear. CDR3 length: 15 residues. Trimming left V 4 bases short and J 6 bases short, with 19 bases between. CDR1 is LGHDT, CDR2 YNNKEL, per germline (reference sequence). For the CDR3, the DNA is TGTGCCAGCAGCCGCACTTGGCTGCCCAGTCTCGAGCAGTACTTC. It translates to CASSRTWLPSLEQYF.

This clonotype was seen a few times. The gene calls are TRBV15 and TRBJ1-1, with D tentatively TRBD1 (5 bases). The germline CDR1 and CDR2 sequences are LNHNV and YYDKDF (reference sequence). The CDR3 runs to 14 residues. Between the trimmed V and J ends, which lost 3 bases and 4 bases, there was a span of 12 bases. The CDR3 region is CATSRRGGGTEAFF. DNA of the CDR3: TGTGCCACCAGCAGGAGGGGAGGTGGCACTGAAGCTTTCTTT.

This clonotype was counted only a few times. The chain recombines TRBV4-3 with TRBJ2-2, with 9 positions matching TRBD2. CDR1 and CDR2 from the germline V gene are LGHNA and YSLEER. V dropped 4 bases and J dropped 4; count of bases not matched to a gene: 4. The CDR3 loop spans 15 amino acids. As DNA, the CDR3 is TGCGCCAGCAGCCCTAGCGGGGAAGGCACCGGGGAGCTGTTTTTT. This sequence encodes CASSPSGEGTGELFF.

The rearrangement uses TRBV5-1 and TRBJ2-3; 8 bases map to TRBD1. The V segment lost 0 bases and the J segment 4 bases; nucleotides outside the gene matches: 7. The length of the CDR3 is 16 residues. Germline CDR1 reads SGHRS; CDR2 reads YFSETQ. The CDR3 region has the DNA TGCGCCAGCAGCTTGGTCAGGGGGCGCGACCCAGATACGCAGTATTTT. This translates into CASSLVRGRDPDTQYF.

This clonotype was found a few times. This chain connects TRBV5-1 to TRBJ1-1; 8 bases are shared with TRBD1. Germline V gene lookup returns CDR1 SGHRS and CDR2 YFSETQ. The V segment lost 4 bases and the J segment 2 bases; nucleotides outside the gene matches: 7. CDR3 length equals 15 residues. The CDR3 here is CASSPDGQGNTEAFF. The CDR3 bases are TGCGCCAGCAGCCCGGACGGACAGGGAAACACTGAAGCTTTCTTT.

The chain is built from TRBV7-2 and TRBJ2-2; D gene ambiguous. With 2 bases removed from V and 4 bases from J, the gap between germline ends came to 8 bases. Per the germline V gene, CDR1 is SGHTA and CDR2 is FQGNSA. This CDR3 comprises 14 residues. The CDR3 region has the DNA TGTGCCAGCAGCTTAATCATCAGCACCGGGGAGCTGTTTTTT. This codes for CASSLIISTGELFF.

This clonotype has only a few counts. The chain carries TRBV5-6 and TRBJ2-7; D gene unclear. The V gene's germline CDR1 is SGHDT and CDR2 YYEEEE. This CDR3 region has 12 residues. V lost 5 bases, J lost 6 bases, and 12 bases lay in between. The CDR3 spells CASRAGPGEQYF. The CDR3, as DNA: TGTGCCAGCAGGGCAGGACCGGGCGAGCAGTACTTC.

This clonotype was picked up many times. The chain couples TRBV7-9 to TRBJ1-1, with D maybe TRBD1 (5 bases). Germline loops: CDR1 SEHNR, CDR2 FQNEAQ (reference sequence). The CDR3 covers 14 residues. V was trimmed by 1 base and J by 4 bases, leaving 10 bases between them. CDR3 sequence: CASSLESGITEAFF. Here the CDR3 DNA reads TGTGCCAGCAGCTTAGAGTCAGGGATCACTGAAGCTTTCTTT.

This clonotype occurred many times. The chain is built from TRBV12-3 or TRBV12-4 and TRBJ1-1, with D perhaps TRBD1 (6 bases). The V end lost 7 bases, the J end lost 1 base, and 13 bases lay between the germline ends. The CDR3 sequence is 14 residues long. The CDR3 DNA is TGTGCCAGCACCCCGGGACACCAGAACACTGAAGCTTTCTTT. This translates into CASTPGHQNTEAFF.

V gene TRBV3-1 combines with J gene TRBJ2-3; TRBD2 agrees at 9 bases. Germline CDR1 reads LGHDT; CDR2 reads YNNKEL (reference sequence). This CDR3 region has 15 residues. J lost 3 bases, V lost 5 bases, and 6 bases had no gene match. CDR3 sequence (DNA): TGTGCCAGCAGCTCCGGGACTAGCAGGACAGATACGCAGTATTTT. It translates to CASSSGTSRTDTQYF.

The J gene is TRBJ1-1, the V gene TRBV6-1, with D perhaps TRBD1 (5 bases). Germline V gives CDR1 MNHNS, CDR2 SASEGT. The CDR3 covers 15 residues. V was trimmed by 6 bases and J by 6 bases, leaving 20 bases between them. The CDR3 protein is CASSSWTPEGAEAFF. In DNA form, the CDR3 reads TGTGCCAGCAGCTCCTGGACGCCTGAAGGGGCTGAAGCTTTCTTT.

J is TRBJ2-7 and V is TRBV10-3; either TRBD1 or TRBD2 may fit D (5 bases each). The germline CDR1 and CDR2 sequences are ENHRY and SYGVKD. This CDR3 has 15 amino acids. V lost 7 bases, J lost 0 bases, and 16 bases lay in between. The CDR3 region has the DNA TGTGCCATCAATGGGGGTGGGCCGAACTCCTACGAGCAGTACTTC. Residues: CAINGGGPNSYEQYF.

In its sample, this clonotype was seen a few times. The V and J genes are TRBV20-1 and TRBJ2-7; D perhaps matches TRBD2 (6 bases). Germline CDR1 reads DFQATT; CDR2 reads SNEGSKA (reference sequence). This CDR3 spans 14 amino acids. V was cut by 1 base and J by 2 bases, with 12 bases left in between. CDR3 amino acids: CSARVPGRTYEQYF. The CDR3 DNA sequence: TGCAGTGCTAGAGTGCCAGGGAGGACCTACGAGCAGTACTTC.

This clonotype was detected only a few times. The chain carries TRBV4-3 and TRBJ1-4; D is uncertain. CDR1 is LGHNA, CDR2 YSLEER, per germline. V gave up 0 bases and J gave up 7 bases, with 12 bases separating them. The CDR3 covers 15 residues. The CDR3 here is CASSQDRGGFEKLFF. In DNA form, the CDR3 reads TGCGCCAGCAGCCAAGACCGCGGAGGTTTTGAAAAACTGTTTTTT.

This clonotype was detected a few times. This rearrangement joins TRBV6-4 to TRBJ2-5; D is ambiguous. The length of the CDR3 is 14 residues. Trimming shortened V by 3 bases and J by 0 bases, and 8 bases separated the two germline ends. Germline V gene lookup returns CDR1 MRHNA and CDR2 SNTAGT. The CDR3 sequence: CASSDFIDQETQYF. The CDR3 coding sequence is TGTGCCAGCAGTGATTTTATAGACCAAGAGACCCAGTACTTC.

This clonotype was detected only a few times. The chain links TRBV18 to TRBJ1-3; D perhaps matches TRBD1 (5 bases). V lost 8 bases and J 0 bases, leaving 14 bases between the germline ends. CDR1 KGHSH and CDR2 LQKENI come from the germline V gene. The CDR3 covers 15 residues. The CDR3, as DNA: TGTGCCAGCGCGGGGCAGTCCGACTCTGGAAACACCATATATTTT. Translation gives CASAGQSDSGNTIYF.